Listed here are 4 T cell receptor beta chains from one sample, sequenced in a study of blood T cells in healthy people across ages. Then a second PCR, running roughly 7 to 12 cycles, was carried out with a sample-barcoded 5' primer and a J-beta primer mix. A single record per CDR3 protein comes from TCRdb applying MiXCR to the 5' RACE reads. The profile covers nearly 800,000 distinct CDR3 sequences, with more than 50% appearing a single time and roughly 26% taken by the ten largest. Sequenced material: blood. Receptors were obtained from a middle-aged man in good health.

This clonotype was counted only a few times. The chain has TRBV28 and TRBJ2-6; D is uncertain. Trimming shortened V by 3 bases and J by 0 bases, and 12 bases separated the two germline ends. This CDR3 has 17 amino acids. Germline values: CDR1 MDHEN, CDR2 SYDVKM. CDR3 sequence: CASSFNRLFSGANVLTF. The CDR3 DNA is TGTGCCAGCAGTTTTAACAGACTGTTCTCTGGGGCCAACGTCCTGACTTTC.

The rearrangement links TRBV20-1 to TRBJ2-1, with TRBD2 identical over 9 bases. V was clipped by 5 bases and J by 8 bases; unmatched bases: 10. The CDR3 consists of 14 residues. CDR1 DFQATT and CDR2 SNEGSKA come from the germline V gene (reference sequence). CDR3 bases: TGCAGTGCTCCGAGCGGGAGCGGGAGGTATGAGCAGTTCTTC. Translating it yields CSAPSGSGRYEQFF.

The chain joins TRBV29-1 to TRBJ2-4, with TRBD2 as a possible D gene (6 bases). The CDR3 consists of 9 residues. V was trimmed by 3 bases and J by 13 bases, leaving 7 bases between them. CDR1 is SQVTM and CDR2 is ANQGSEA in the germline V gene. The CDR3 loop is CSVESGQYF. For the CDR3, the DNA is TGCAGCGTTGAGAGCGGGCAGTACTTC.

This chain uses TRBV7-2 with TRBJ2-1; D possibly uses TRBD1 or TRBD2 (6 bases each). V dropped 1 base and J dropped 2 bases, with 12 bases sitting between them. The germline gives CDR1 SGHTA, CDR2 FQGNSA. The CDR3 extends over 16 amino acids. CDR3 nucleotide sequence: TGTGCCAGCAGCTTAGTTGGGGGGCCAACCTACAATGAGCAGTTCTTC. It is translated as CASSLVGGPTYNEQFF.